This T cell receptor beta chain came from a study of shared clonotypes between healthy human individuals. Terminally differentiated effector memory CD45RA+ cells were excluded by CCR7 positive selection of CD45RO-negative cells. The CDR3 runs to 16 residues. The germline V gene encodes CDR1 MGHRA and CDR2 YSYEKL. After removal of 1 base from V and 0 bases from J, the junction contained 6 bases not matched to a gene. In the case of this clone: Its antigen is undetermined.

Study-level findings and limits: At large depth, rarefaction still showed sorted-subset sequencing to be incomplete. Across subsets, estimated richness was generally greater for naive than for memory populations.

Sequencing was at deep level. Measured with immunoSEQ multiplex PCR; TCRdb has only the in-frame clones, and not every one. Seen here are millions of clones, about 95% observed once, and the top ten hold 0.9% to 1.3%. Sequencing was performed on naive CD8+ T cells sorted from blood. J is TRBJ2-7 and V is TRBV4-1, with 7 bases lining up with TRBD1. The TCR comes from a man aged 18 to 29 in good health. In DNA form, the CDR3 reads TGCGCCAGCAGCCAAGGGAAGGGGGCTAGCTCCTACGAGCAGTACTTC. Amino acids: CASSQGKGASSYEQYF.